These 32 T cell receptor beta chains were sequenced from one sample in a study of CD8+CD57+ T cells in acquired aplastic anemia. All sequencing subjects had displayed CD8+CD57+ cell expansion on flow cytometry. TCR beta VDJ and CDR3 profiles were obtained from a genomic DNA template. TCRdb itself ran the reads through MiXCR, one entry per CDR3 protein. The sample records fewer than 200,000 distinct CDR3 sequences, less than 50% being singletons. Sequencing input: sorted CD4+, CD8+, or CD8+CD57+ T cells (not recorded which) from PBMCs. These receptors originate from a human donor with aplastic anemia.

This clonotype showed up just once. A read error may be the cause here, since a much bigger clone is one base away. This chain connects TRBV11-2 to TRBJ1-1, with D unclear. CDR1 and CDR2 (germline): SGHAT, FQNNGV. The CDR3 spans 14 residues. The DNA for the CDR3 is TGTGCCAGCAGCGGTCGGGCCATGAACACTGAAACTTTCTTT. Amino acids: CASSGRAMNTETFF.

This clonotype was seen a single time. The chain recombines TRBV20-1 with TRBJ2-1, with no clear D. The CDR3 covers 13 residues. CDR1 and CDR2 (germline): DFQATT, SNEGSKA (reference sequence). Trimming removed 5 bases from V and 3 bases from J, with 11 bases in between. DNA of the CDR3: TGCAGTGCTGAGGTTGGGGACTACAATGAGCAGTTCTTC. Protein: CSAEVGDYNEQFF.

The chain joins TRBV12-3 or TRBV12-4 to TRBJ2-2; 10 bases are shared with TRBD2. The CDR3 has 16 residues. With 2 bases clipped from V and 0 bases from J, the junction kept 0 bases outside the gene matches. This CDR3 is CASSLTSGTNTGELFF. CDR3 DNA sequence: TGTGCCAGCAGTTTAACTAGCGGGACGAACACCGGGGAGCTGTTTTTT.

Many counts were recorded for this clonotype. V and J are TRBV20-1 and TRBJ2-1; 8 bases agree with TRBD2. CDR1 DFQATT and CDR2 SNEGSKA come from the germline V gene (reference sequence). This CDR3 is 15 amino acids long. V lost 4 bases to trimming and J lost 8 bases; unmatched junction nucleotides: 13. CDR3: CSATSGLAGGHEQFF. For the CDR3, the DNA is TGCAGTGCTACCTCAGGGCTAGCGGGCGGTCATGAGCAGTTCTTC.

In regard to this clonotype: Since the CDR3 does not end with the conserved phenylalanine or tryptophan, this likely comes from a read error. The genes are TRBV7-8 and TRBJ2-7; no reliable D call. This CDR3 is built from 13 residues. Germline V gives CDR1 SGHVS, CDR2 FQNEAQ. The chain's CDR3 is CAGSLGERTEQYL. As DNA, the CDR3 is TGTGCCGGCAGCTTAGGAGAAAGAACCGAGCAGTACCTC.

CDR3 DNA sequence: TGTGCTAGTGGTTTGGTCCGAAACAACAGGGTCGGCTACACCTTC. Amino acid sequence: CASGLVRNNRVGYTF. V usage is TRBV12-5 and J usage is TRBJ1-2; D is possibly TRBD1 (6 bases). Germline CDR1 is LGHNT and CDR2 is FRNRAP. The CDR3 extends over 15 amino acids. Deletions cut 0 bases from V and 8 bases from J, with 16 bases between. The full variable domain, rest sourced from reference TRBV12-5 and TRBJ1-2, is DARVTQTPRHKVTEMGQEVTMRCQPILGHNTVFWYRQTMMQGLELLAYFRNRAPLDDSGMPKDRFSAEMPDATLATLKIQPSEPRDSAVYFCASGLVRNNRVGYTFGSGTRLTVV.

J is TRBJ1-6 and V is TRBV7-3; no definite D call. The CDR3 sequence is 14 residues long. V lost 2 bases and J 14 bases, leaving 16 bases between the germline ends. Germline CDR1 and CDR2: SGHTA and FQGTGA. For the CDR3, the DNA is TGTGCCAGCAGCTTAGGAGGTCTAAAATTAGCCCTCCACTTT. It codes for CASSLGGLKLALHF. Combining the CDR3 with reference TRBV7-3 and TRBJ1-6 gives the whole variable domain GAGVSQTPSNKVTEKGKYVELRCDPISGHTALYWYRQSLGQGPEFLIYFQGTGAADDSGLPNDRFFAVRPEGSVSTLKIQRTERGDSAVYLCASSLGGLKLALHFGNGTRLTVT.

CDR3 DNA: TGTGCCAGCAGTGGGGACAGCCGAACAAGGCAAGCTTTCTTT. It yields the protein CASSGDSRTRQAFF. The chain is built from TRBV25-1 and TRBJ1-1; 7 nucleotides line up with TRBD1. The CDR3 covers 14 residues. Germline V lookup: CDR1 MGHDK, CDR2 SYGVNS. V was pared by 4 bases and J by 9 bases, with 11 bases of the junction left unmatched. The full variable domain, completed using reference TRBV25-1 and TRBJ1-1, is EADIYQTPRYLVIGTGKKITLECSQTMGHDKMYWYQQDPGMELHLIHYSYGVNSTEKGDLSSESTVSRIRTEHFPLTLESARPSHTSQYLCASSGDSRTRQAFFGQGTRLTVV.

The rearrangement links TRBV20-1 to TRBJ1-5; the match to TRBD1 covers 8 bases. Germline lookup yields CDR1 DFQATT and CDR2 SNEGSKA (reference sequence). The trim removed 5 bases at V and 4 bases at J, leaving 7 bases unmatched. This CDR3 comprises 14 residues. The CDR3 bases are TGCAGTGCTGTGACAGGGGCCGTAAATCAGCCCCAGCATTTT. Amino acids: CSAVTGAVNQPQHF.

This chain uses TRBV10-3 with TRBJ1-1; no clear D gene. CDR1 ENHRY and CDR2 SYGVKD come from the germline V gene. Trimming stripped 4 bases from V and 4 bases from J, with 10 bases between. CDR3 length: 13 residues. CDR3 nucleotide sequence: TGTGCCATCAGTGCTTCCCTAGGCACTGAAGCTTTCTTT. Protein product: CAISASLGTEAFF.

To note about this clonotype: This could be a read error, since a much larger clone is one nucleotide away. V gene TRBV2 combines with J gene TRBJ1-5; tentative D call: TRBD1 (6 bases). This CDR3 has 13 residues. Germline assignment: CDR1 SNHLY and CDR2 FYNNEI. The CDR3 spells CASSLQGNQSQHF. In DNA form, the CDR3 reads TGTGCCAGCAGTTTACAGGGCAATCAGTCCCAGCATTTT.

The chain has TRBV29-1 and TRBJ1-2; possible D gene TRBD1, 5 bases. The CDR3 contains 14 residues. The germline V gene has CDR1 SQVTM and CDR2 ANQGSEA. The V and J ends lost 6 bases and 3 bases respectively, with 17 bases between them. The CDR3 sequence: CSVVDNGAYYGYTF. The CDR3 region has the DNA TGCAGCGTAGTTGACAACGGGGCGTACTATGGCTACACCTTC.

This chain connects TRBV11-1 to TRBJ2-3; weak D call: TRBD2 (6 bases). Germline-derived CDR1 and CDR2 are SGHAT and FQDESV (reference sequence). V gave up 0 bases and J gave up 0 bases, with 13 bases separating them. CDR3 size: 17 residues. Here the CDR3 DNA reads TGTGCCAGCAGCTTAGCCGTTGGGACTGCTAGCACAGATACGCAGTATTTT. Residues: CASSLAVGTASTDTQYF.

In this sample, this clonotype turned up many times. The chain joins TRBV19 to TRBJ1-5; 9 nucleotides line up with TRBD1. V gave up 9 bases and J gave up 9 bases; unmatched junction bases: 9. CDR1 is LNHDA and CDR2 is SQIVND in the germline V gene (reference sequence). This CDR3 is built from 13 residues. The CDR3 region has the DNA TGTGCCAGCCGAGACAGGGGGGGTTCGCCCCAGCATTTT. Translating gives CASRDRGGSPQHF. Using reference TRBV19 and TRBJ1-5 for the parts outside the CDR3, the full variable domain is DGGITQSPKYLFRKEGQNVTLSCEQNLNHDAMYWYRQDPGQGLRLIYYSQIVNDFQKGDIAEGYSVSREKKESFPLTVTSAQKNPTAFYLCASRDRGGSPQHFGDGTRLSIL.

This chain connects TRBV7-9 to TRBJ2-1; D is unclear. The V gene lost 1 base and the J gene lost 12 bases, with 10 bases spanning the gap. The CDR3 contains 12 residues. Germline-derived CDR1 and CDR2 are SEHNR and FQNEAQ (reference sequence). The CDR3 coding sequence is TGTGCCAGCAGCTTAGAGTTGGCGGCGCAGTTCTTC. It encodes CASSLELAAQFF.

The CDR3 DNA sequence: TGTGCCACCAGTGATTTCCGCAGGGCCCCCTACGAGCAGTACTTC. It yields the protein CATSDFRRAPYEQYF. The genes are TRBV24-1 and TRBJ2-7; a possible D gene is TRBD1 (5 bases). Between the trimmed V and J ends, which lost 1 base and 2 bases, there was a span of 11 bases. Germline CDR1 KGHDR, CDR2 SFDVKD. This CDR3 spans 15 amino acids.

This clonotype was seen ten or more times. This chain joins TRBV6-2 or TRBV6-3 and TRBJ2-5; 10 bases align to TRBD2. This CDR3 has 15 residues. The trim removed 6 bases at V and 5 bases at J, leaving 9 bases unmatched. From germline, CDR1 is MNHEY and CDR2 SVGEGT. This chain's CDR3 is CASSSRTSGRETQYF. In nucleotides, the CDR3 is TGTGCCAGCAGCTCCCGGACTAGCGGTAGGGAGACCCAGTACTTC.

The J gene is TRBJ2-7, the V gene TRBV5-1; 14 bases agree with TRBD2. CDR1 is SGHRS, CDR2 YFSETQ, per germline. The junction had 7 bases not matched to a gene; V was cut back by 1 base and J by 7 bases. CDR3 length equals 16 residues. CDR3 nucleotide sequence: TGCGCCAGCAGCTTGTTGGGACTAGCGGGAGTGGAAGAGCAGTACTTC. This sequence encodes CASSLLGLAGVEEQYF.

V usage is TRBV5-6 and J usage is TRBJ2-5; D not resolved. Germline lookup yields CDR1 SGHDT and CDR2 YYEEEE. This CDR3 comprises 13 residues. V was clipped by 6 bases and J by 1 base, with 10 bases between them. The CDR3 bases are TGTGCCAGCAACGAGAATGGCCAAGAGACCCAGTACTTC. It is translated as CASNENGQETQYF.

This clonotype occurred once. The chain uses TRBV11-2 and TRBJ2-2; D unclear. The CDR3 is 15 residues long. Germline V gene data show CDR1 as SGHAT and CDR2 as FQNNGV. Trimming left V 1 base short and J 6 bases short, with 12 bases between. The CDR3 loop reads CASSLVPIAPGELFF. CDR3 sequence (DNA): TGTGCCAGCAGCTTAGTCCCAATCGCTCCCGGGGAGCTGTTTTTT.

The chain combines TRBV30 with TRBJ1-5, with no clear D. Trimming pared 5 bases from V and 6 bases from J, leaving 11 bases between. Germline CDR1 is GTSNPN and CDR2 is SVGIG (reference sequence). The CDR3 has 12 amino acids. CDR3 protein: CAWVRGCQPQHF. The CDR3 DNA reads as TGTGCCTGGGTTCGGGGTTGTCAGCCCCAGCATTTT.

CDR3 protein: CASSLAALLDSPSPLHF. The CDR3, as DNA: TGTGCCAGCAGCTTAGCGGCTCTACTGGACAGCCCTTCACCCCTCCACTTT. This chain joins TRBV7-2 and TRBJ1-6, with D possibly matching TRBD1 (6 bases). The CDR3 is 17 residues long. Germline CDR1 SGHTA, CDR2 FQGNSA. V was pared by 0 bases and J by 9 bases, with 18 bases between.

The sample holds a few counts of this clonotype. This sequence joins TRBV10-3 and TRBJ2-2, with D uncertain. The V end lost 7 bases, the J end lost 1 base, and 7 bases lay between the germline ends. The CDR3 loop spans 13 amino acids. Germline V gene lookup returns CDR1 ENHRY and CDR2 SYGVKD. The DNA for the CDR3 is TGTGCCATCACTCCAGGGAACACCGGGGAGCTGTTTTTT. This translates into CAITPGNTGELFF.

The rearrangement uses TRBV12-3 or TRBV12-4 and TRBJ2-7; 14 nucleotides agree with TRBD2. V lost 6 bases and J lost 11; bases outside the gene matches: 6. CDR3 length equals 13 residues. The CDR3, as DNA: TGTGCCAGCAGCATGGGGACTAGCGGGAGTGAGTACTTC. Protein sequence: CASSMGTSGSEYF.

CDR3 region: CAILASGGANEQFF. The DNA of the CDR3 is TGTGCCATCCTCGCTAGCGGGGGGGCCAATGAGCAGTTCTTC. The genes are TRBV10-3 and TRBJ2-1; TRBD2 agrees at 12 bases. Germline CDR1 ENHRY, CDR2 SYGVKD. The J segment lost 6 bases and the V segment lost 8 bases, leaving 5 bases of the junction unmatched. This CDR3 comprises 14 residues.

The chain recombines TRBV25-1 with TRBJ1-1; no clear D gene. The ends were cut back, 5 bases at V and 0 bases at J, with 10 bases in the middle. There are 14 residues in the CDR3. Germline V gene data show CDR1 as MGHDK and CDR2 as SYGVNS. CDR3 DNA sequence: TGTGCCAGCAGTTTTTCGGTGTTGAACACTGAAGCTTTCTTT. Translation gives CASSFSVLNTEAFF.

For this clonotype: The germline gene is not matched at one end of the junction; a read error may be the cause. The chain carries TRBV20-1 and TRBJ2-1, with 9 bases that match TRBD2. The CDR3 runs to 16 residues. CDR1 DFQATT and CDR2 SNEGSKA come from the germline V gene (reference sequence). The CDR3 reads CSARDVAGGRYNEQFF. Here the CDR3 DNA reads TGCAGTGCTAGAGATGTTGCGGGGGGGCGTTACAACGAGCAGTTCTTC.

V usage is TRBV7-9 and J usage is TRBJ1-3, with 8 nucleotides matching TRBD1. The CDR3 length is 13 residues. CDR1 and CDR2 (germline): SEHNR, FQNEAQ (reference sequence). Trimming cost V 8 bases and J 6 bases; bases outside gene matches: 6. The CDR3 region is CASSRGLENTIYF. As DNA, the CDR3 is TGTGCCAGCTCCAGGGGGCTTGAAAACACCATATATTTT.

Remarks on this clonotype: This could be a read error, since a much larger clone is one nucleotide away. This CDR3 is CAISALGTGVVGYTF. CDR3 DNA sequence: TGTGCCATCAGTGCCTTAGGGACAGGGGTAGTTGGCTACACCTTC. The chain employs TRBV10-3 and TRBJ1-2; 10 positions match TRBD1. From germline, CDR1 is ENHRY and CDR2 SYGVKD. V lost 4 bases, J lost 7 bases, and 9 bases stayed unmatched. CDR3 length: 15 residues.

This clonotype was picked up one time. The genes are TRBV19 and TRBJ1-2; D gene uncertain. Germline values: CDR1 LNHDA, CDR2 SQIVND (reference sequence). The germline V and J ends were trimmed by 8 bases and 0 bases, with 16 bases remaining between them. The CDR3 totals 15 residues. The CDR3 protein is CASESVETTNYGYTF. CDR3 DNA: TGTGCCAGTGAGAGCGTGGAGACTACTAACTATGGCTACACCTTC.

The chain employs TRBV5-1 and TRBJ2-7; no definite D call. V dropped 0 bases and J dropped 5 bases, with 9 bases sitting between them. The CDR3 spans 13 residues. Per the germline V gene, CDR1 is SGHRS and CDR2 is YFSETQ. The CDR3 bases are TGCGCCAGCAGCTTGGCCACGGACGACGAGCAGTACTTC. Amino acid sequence: CASSLATDDEQYF.

This clonotype was seen more than once but under ten times. The V call is TRBV24-1, the J call TRBJ2-7; TRBD1 aligns across 10 bases. V was clipped by 7 bases and J by 5 bases; unmatched bases: 4. The CDR3 sequence is 13 residues long. CDR1 is KGHDR, CDR2 SFDVKD, per germline. The CDR3 loop reads CATSGDRGHEQYF. The CDR3 nucleotides are TGTGCCACCAGCGGGGACAGGGGCCACGAGCAGTACTTC.